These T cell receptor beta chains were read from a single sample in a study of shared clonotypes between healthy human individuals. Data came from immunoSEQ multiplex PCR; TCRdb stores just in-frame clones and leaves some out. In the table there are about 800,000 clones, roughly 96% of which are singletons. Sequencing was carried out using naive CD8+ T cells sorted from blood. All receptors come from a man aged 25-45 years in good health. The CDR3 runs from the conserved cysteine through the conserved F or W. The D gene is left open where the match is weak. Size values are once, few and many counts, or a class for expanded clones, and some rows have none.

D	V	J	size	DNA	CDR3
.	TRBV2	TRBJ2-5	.	TGTGCCAGCAGTGAATTCGTAACAGGATCCCAAGAGACCCAGTACTTC	CASSEFVTGSQETQYF
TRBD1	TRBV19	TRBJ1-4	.	TGTGCCAGTAGGTTGGGGCAGGGGGCGCCGATAGATGAAAAACTGTTTTTT	CASRLGQGAPIDEKLFF
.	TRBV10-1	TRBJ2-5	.	TGCGCCAGCAGTGAAGACCGTAAAGAGACCCAGTACTTC	CASSEDRKETQYF
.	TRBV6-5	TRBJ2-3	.	TGTGCCAGCAGTTACTCCTCTTTCCGCACAGATACGCAGTATTTT	CASSYSSFRTDTQYF
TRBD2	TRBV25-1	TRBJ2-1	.	TGTGCCAGCAGTGGACCGGGACTAGCGGGCTACAATGAGCAGTTCTTC	CASSGPGLAGYNEQFF
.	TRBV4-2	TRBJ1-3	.	TGTGCCAGCAGCCCTAAAAAAGACAGGCCCCGAGTTGAGGGGACTGGAAACACCATATATTTT	CASSPKKDRPRVEGTGNTIYF
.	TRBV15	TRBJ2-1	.	TGTGCCACCAGTATAAATTACAATGAGCAGTTCTTC	CATSINYNEQFF
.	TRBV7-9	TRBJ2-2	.	TGTGCCAGCAGCTCCCGGGTTTACACCGGGGAGCTGTTTTTT	CASSSRVYTGELFF
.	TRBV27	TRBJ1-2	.	TGTGCCAGCAGTTTCGACAGTGGCTATGGCTACACCTTC	CASSFDSGYGYTF
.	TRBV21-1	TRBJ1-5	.	TGTGCCAGCAGCAAGCTATATGGGACAGGGCCTAGTCAGCCCCAGCATTTT	CASSKLYGTGPSQPQHF
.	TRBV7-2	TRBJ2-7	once	TGTGCCAGCAGCCCCCAGTTGGGGGTCGGAGAGCAGAACTACGAGCAGTACTTC	CASSPQLGVGEQNYEQYF
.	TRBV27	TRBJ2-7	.	TGTGCCAGCAGTTTAGTCAGGGATGGAAGGGACGAGCAGTACTTC	CASSLVRDGRDEQYF
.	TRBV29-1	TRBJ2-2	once	TGCAGCGTTCCAGGGGACACCGGGGAGCTGTTTTTT	CSVPGDTGELFF
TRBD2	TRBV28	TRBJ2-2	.	TGTGCCAGCAGGGCGGGACTAGCGGGAGGGCCGGCCACCGGGGAGCTGTTTTTT	CASRAGLAGGPATGELFF
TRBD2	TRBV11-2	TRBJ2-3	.	TGTGCCAGCAGCTTACTAGCGGGGGGATCTAGCACAGATACGCAGTATTTT	CASSLLAGGSSTDTQYF
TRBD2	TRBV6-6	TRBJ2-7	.	TGTGCCAGCAGCCCCGGGACTAGCGTCGAGCAGTACTTC	CASSPGTSVEQYF
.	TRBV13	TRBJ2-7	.	TGTGCCAGCCGACAGGGAGGCTACTACGAGCAGTACTTC	CASRQGGYYEQYF
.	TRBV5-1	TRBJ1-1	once	TGCGCCAGCAGCTTAGCAGGGCACACTGAAGCTTTCTTT	CASSLAGHTEAFF
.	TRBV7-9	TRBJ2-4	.	TGTGCCAGCAGCTCCTCCGGGACAGCCAAAAACATTCAGTACTTC	CASSSSGTAKNIQYF
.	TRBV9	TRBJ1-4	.	TGTGCCAGCAGCGTAGCTTCGGGAGTTGACAGACCCAATGAAAAACTGTTTTTT	CASSVASGVDRPNEKLFF
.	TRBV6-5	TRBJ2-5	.	TGTGCCAGCAGCCCCGGCCAAGAGACCCAGTACTTC	CASSPGQETQYF
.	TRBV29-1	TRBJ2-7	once	TGCAGCGTTCGGACATCCTACGAGCAGTACTTC	CSVRTSYEQYF
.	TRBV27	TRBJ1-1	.	TGTGCCAGCAGTCAGGTTGGAGTGAACACTGAAGCTTTCTTT	CASSQVGVNTEAFF
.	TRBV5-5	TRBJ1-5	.	TGTGCCAGCAGTTTTCAGGGCCGGGGCAATCAGCCCCAGCATTTT	CASSFQGRGNQPQHF
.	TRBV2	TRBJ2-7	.	TGTGCCAGCAGTGAATGGGGAAGTAGGTACGAGCAGTACTTC	CASSEWGSRYEQYF
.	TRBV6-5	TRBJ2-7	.	TGTGCCAGCAGTTATCTTGGGGGAGATTACAACGAGCAGTACTTC	CASSYLGGDYNEQYF
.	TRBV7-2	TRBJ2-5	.	TGTGCCAGCAGCTTCGCGGAGACCCAGTACTTC	CASSFAETQYF
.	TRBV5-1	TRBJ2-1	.	TGCGCCAGCAGCTTGGTTGCGATTAGCGGAGCCTACAATGAGCAGTTCTTC	CASSLVAISGAYNEQFF
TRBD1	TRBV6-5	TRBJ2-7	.	TGTGCCAGCAGTCAACAGGGGCTTGGGAACGAGCAGTACTTC	CASSQQGLGNEQYF
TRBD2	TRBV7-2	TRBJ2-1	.	TGTGCCAGCAGCACTAGCGGGGGGGGATACAATGAGCAGTTCTTC	CASSTSGGGYNEQFF
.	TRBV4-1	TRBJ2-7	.	TGCGCCAGCAGCCACGTCGGTGGCGACTACGAGCAGTACTTC	CASSHVGGDYEQYF
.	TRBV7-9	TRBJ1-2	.	TGTGCCAGCAGCTTTGGCGGGGGAGTGGATGGCTACACCTTC	CASSFGGGVDGYTF
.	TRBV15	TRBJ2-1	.	TGTGCCACCAGGGGCACCTACAATGAGCAGTTCTTC	CATRGTYNEQFF
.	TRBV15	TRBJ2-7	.	TGTGCCACCAGCAACCTTCTGTCAATGGCCAACTCCTACGAGCAGTACTTC	CATSNLLSMANSYEQYF
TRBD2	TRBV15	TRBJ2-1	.	TGTGCCACCAGCACTAGCGGAGCTTACAATGAGCAGTTCTTC	CATSTSGAYNEQFF
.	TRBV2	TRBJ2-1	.	TGTGCCAGCAGGCCGGGGCGAAACTACAATGAGCAGTTCTTC	CASRPGRNYNEQFF
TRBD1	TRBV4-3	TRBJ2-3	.	TGCGCCAGCAGCTACCGGACAGGGCGAACAGATACGCAGTATTTT	CASSYRTGRTDTQYF
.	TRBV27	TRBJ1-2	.	TGTGCCAGCAGTTTATCGTTGGGAAACTATGGCTACACCTTC	CASSLSLGNYGYTF
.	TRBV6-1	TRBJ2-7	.	TGTGCCAGCGTCGGGGTTTACGAGCAGTACTTC	CASVGVYEQYF
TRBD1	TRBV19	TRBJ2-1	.	TGTGCCAGTAGTTACGGACAGGGGGATGAGCAGTTCTTC	CASSYGQGDEQFF
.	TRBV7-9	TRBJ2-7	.	TGTGCCAGCAGCCATCAAAGGGACGGATTAACTTACTACGAGCAGTACTTC	CASSHQRDGLTYYEQYF
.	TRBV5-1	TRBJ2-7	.	TGCGCCAGCAGTTTAAGTCCGAGTGGAGGCTCCTACGAGCAGTACTTC	CASSLSPSGGSYEQYF
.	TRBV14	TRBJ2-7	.	TGTGCCAGCAGCCAAGATCTGCAGGGGACCTCCGAGCAGTACTTC	CASSQDLQGTSEQYF
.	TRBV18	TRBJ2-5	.	TGTGCCAGCTCACCGGGGCAGCTCCAAGAGACCCAGTACTTC	CASSPGQLQETQYF
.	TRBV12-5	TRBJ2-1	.	TGTGCTAGTGGTTTGGGGCTGGGTAATGAGCAGTTCTTC	CASGLGLGNEQFF